These 21 T cell receptor beta chains share one sample of origin, sequenced in a study of memory CD4+ T cells and cytomegalovirus serostatus. Profiled with immunoSEQ multiplex PCR; TCRdb holds only in-frame clones, not every one. The sample shows about 92,000 clones, 80% of them seen only once. The sort gate was single viable CD3+CD4+CD8-CD45RO+ cells for memory CD4+ T cells. The material sequenced was memory CD4+ T cells from blood. The receptor set was obtained from an adult in good health and CMV-seropositive.

With respect to this clone: The sample holds other DNA sequences that translate to the same CDR3. The CDR3 region is CASSLGANQPQHF. The CDR3 DNA follows: TGCGCCAGCAGCTTGGGGGCCAATCAGCCCCAGCATTTT. The chain uses TRBV5-1 and TRBJ1-5, with D uncertain. CDR3 length: 13 amino acids. Germline CDR1 is SGHRS and CDR2 is YFSETQ. V shed 0 bases and J shed 3 bases, with 4 bases lying between them.

V gene TRBV5-6 combines with J gene TRBJ2-7; weak D call: TRBD2 (5 bases). From germline, CDR1 is SGHDT and CDR2 YYEEEE. This CDR3 comprises 13 residues. V lost 4 bases and J lost 4, with 12 bases in between. CDR3 loop: CASSALDLYEQYF. For the CDR3, the DNA is TGTGCCAGCAGCGCACTAGACCTTTACGAGCAGTACTTC.

The CDR3 DNA reads as TGTGCCAGCAGTTCCCAGGGACTGTTGGGGTACGAGCAGTACTTC. This gives the protein CASSSQGLLGYEQYF. The V gene is TRBV27, the J gene TRBJ2-7; D might be TRBD2 (6 bases). From germline, CDR1 is MNHEY and CDR2 SMNVEV (reference sequence). The length of the CDR3 is 15 residues. V was pared by 4 bases and J by 4 bases, with 17 bases between.

This chain joins TRBV5-5 and TRBJ2-7; D is possibly TRBD1 (6 bases). Germline assignment: CDR1 SGHKS and CDR2 YYEKEE (reference sequence). CDR3 length: 15 residues. The V gene lost 5 bases and the J gene lost 0 bases, with 15 bases spanning the gap. CDR3 in amino acids: CASRHPVQGSYEQYF. CDR3 coding DNA: TGTGCCAGCAGACATCCGGTACAGGGCTCCTACGAGCAGTACTTC.

V is TRBV10-3 and J is TRBJ2-7; TRBD1 matches 8 bases. The V gene's germline CDR1 is ENHRY and CDR2 SYGVKD. V lost 4 bases, J lost 6 bases, and 5 bases stayed unmatched. The CDR3 is 13 amino acids. The CDR3 protein is CAISAGQGTEQYF. CDR3 DNA: TGTGCCATCAGTGCCGGACAGGGCACCGAGCAGTACTTC.

V usage is TRBV29-1 and J usage is TRBJ2-1; D not resolved. Trimming took 8 bases from V and 4 from J, leaving 18 bases between them. Germline V gene lookup returns CDR1 SQVTM and CDR2 ANQGSEA. This CDR3 is 14 amino acids long. The CDR3 coding sequence is TGCAGCTCAAAAGATACCCTTACTTACAATGAGCAGTTCTTC. Translated: CSSKDTLTYNEQFF.

This clone was seen only once. The J gene is TRBJ1-1, the V gene TRBV28; the D is unclear. Germline V gene data show CDR1 as MDHEN and CDR2 as SYDVKM. The CDR3 consists of 13 residues. V lost 7 bases and J lost 4, with 13 bases in between. CDR3 nucleotides: TGTGCCAGCAATGTCTCCCCCGGCACTGAAGCTTTCTTT. Its protein product is CASNVSPGTEAFF.

This clone was observed once. The CDR3 is CATSRDKWYGYTF. DNA for the CDR3: TGTGCCACCAGCAGAGATAAGTGGTATGGCTACACCTTC. V gene TRBV15 combines with J gene TRBJ1-2; D ambiguous. CDR3 length: 13 amino acids. The germline gives CDR1 LNHNV, CDR2 YYDKDF (reference sequence). With 0 bases removed from V and 5 bases from J, the gap between germline ends came to 7 bases.

V usage is TRBV7-8 and J usage is TRBJ1-1, with D unresolved. The germline V and J ends were trimmed by 3 bases and 4 bases, with 9 bases remaining between them. CDR3 length: 13 residues. Germline V gene data show CDR1 as SGHVS and CDR2 as FQNEAQ. CDR3 DNA: TGTGCCAGCAGCTTTGCTGAGTCCACTGAAGCTTTCTTT. Its translation is CASSFAESTEAFF.

V usage is TRBV6-5 and J usage is TRBJ1-5; 7 bases line up with TRBD1. Unmatched junction bases numbered 6, after V lost 2 bases and J lost 5 bases. In germline, CDR1 is MNHEY, CDR2 SVGAGI. The CDR3 sequence is 15 residues long. The DNA of the CDR3 is TGTGCCAGCAGTTACGGGACAGCTACAGATCAGCCCCAGCATTTT. It is translated as CASSYGTATDQPQHF.

This clone was observed a single time. The chain carries TRBV18 and TRBJ2-7, with TRBD2 as a possible D gene (5 bases). Trimming cost V 5 bases and J 3 bases, with 11 bases left between them. The CDR3 is made up of 13 amino acids. The germline V gene encodes CDR1 KGHSH and CDR2 LQKENI. CDR3 loop: CASSTRTVYEQYF. In DNA form, the CDR3 reads TGTGCCAGCTCAACTAGGACCGTCTACGAGCAGTACTTC.

The rearrangement uses TRBV7-9 and TRBJ2-5, with 11 bases identical to TRBD2. V lost 6 bases and J lost 13; bases outside the gene matches: 7. This CDR3 spans 12 amino acids. The germline V gene encodes CDR1 SEHNR and CDR2 FQNEAQ (reference sequence). As DNA, the CDR3 is TGTGCCAGCAGGGGACTAGCGGTCCCTCGGTACTTC. As protein: CASRGLAVPRYF. Complete variable domain (other parts from reference TRBV7-9 and TRBJ2-5): DTGVSQNPRHKITKRGQNVTFRCDPISEHNRLYWYRQTLGQGPEFLTYFQNEAQLEKSRLLSDRFSAERPKGSFSTLEIQRTEQGDSAMYLCASRGLAVPRYFGPGTRLLVL.

The chain links TRBV4-2 to TRBJ2-6; tentatively, D is TRBD1 (5 bases). The V end lost 0 bases, the J end lost 0 bases, and 9 bases lay between the germline ends. The CDR3 contains 17 residues. Germline lookup yields CDR1 LGHNA and CDR2 YNFKEQ. Written as DNA, the CDR3 is TGTGCCAGCAGCCAAGAGCCAGGGTTCTCTGGGGCCAACGTCCTGACTTTC. This gives the protein CASSQEPGFSGANVLTF.

The rearrangement joins TRBV29-1 to TRBJ2-5, with D perhaps TRBD2 (5 bases). This CDR3 has 13 amino acids. Trimming pared 4 bases from V and 2 bases from J, leaving 11 bases between. CDR1 is SQVTM, CDR2 ANQGSEA, per germline. DNA for the CDR3: TGCAGCGTTGGGGGAGTAGCACAAGAGACCCAGTACTTC. Amino acid sequence: CSVGGVAQETQYF.

The chain employs TRBV7-8 and TRBJ1-5; 7 bases are a match to TRBD1. Germline CDR1 and CDR2: SGHVS and FQNEAQ. CDR3 size: 15 residues. The trim removed 1 base at V and 6 bases at J, leaving 6 bases unmatched. The CDR3 sequence is CASSLGRQGGQPQHF. The CDR3 DNA reads as TGTGCCAGCAGCTTAGGTCGACAGGGTGGTCAGCCCCAGCATTTT.

CDR3 in amino acids: CASSGIIAGGSLKVPKNIQYF. CDR3 in DNA: TGTGCCAGCAGCGGAATTATAGCGGGAGGGTCCTTAAAGGTCCCCAAAAACATTCAGTACTTC. The V gene is TRBV27, the J gene TRBJ2-4; 11 bases line up with TRBD2. CDR3 length: 21 amino acids. CDR1 and CDR2 (germline): MNHEY, SMNVEV (reference sequence). Losses at the gene ends were 6 bases for V and 2 bases for J; bases not matched to a gene: 21.

The V call is TRBV10-3, the J call TRBJ1-1; D unresolved. V lost 8 bases and J 3 bases, leaving 13 bases between the germline ends. The germline V gene encodes CDR1 ENHRY and CDR2 SYGVKD. The CDR3 has 13 residues. Here the CDR3 DNA reads TGTGCCATCTGGGCCAGGAAGGACACTGAAGCTTTCTTT. This encodes CAIWARKDTEAFF.

CDR3 residues: CASSLQAGANYGYTF. The CDR3, as DNA: TGCGCCAGCAGCTTGCAGGCAGGGGCTAACTATGGCTACACCTTC. V and J are TRBV5-1 and TRBJ1-2, with D perhaps TRBD1 (6 bases). The CDR3 extends over 15 amino acids. V was cut by 1 base and J by 0 bases, with 10 bases left in between. The germline V gene encodes CDR1 SGHRS and CDR2 YFSETQ.

The rearrangement links TRBV19 to TRBJ2-4; D gene uncertain. With 3 bases removed from V and 7 bases from J, the gap between germline ends came to 13 bases. The CDR3 runs 14 residues. The germline gives CDR1 LNHDA, CDR2 SQIVND (reference sequence). The CDR3 spells CASSIRGRANIQYF. CDR3 nucleotide sequence: TGTGCCAGTAGTATTCGTGGCCGGGCCAACATTCAGTACTTC. Filled out from reference TRBV19 and TRBJ2-4, the complete variable domain reads DGGITQSPKYLFRKEGQNVTLSCEQNLNHDAMYWYRQDPGQGLRLIYYSQIVNDFQKGDIAEGYSVSREKKESFPLTVTSAQKNPTAFYLCASSIRGRANIQYFGAGTRLSVL.

The chain carries TRBV6-1 and TRBJ1-1; no firm D call. Per germline, CDR1 MNHNS and CDR2 SASEGT. The CDR3 contains 13 residues. The ends were cut back, 5 bases at V and 0 bases at J, with 7 bases in the middle. This chain's CDR3 is CASSFNLNTEAFF. The CDR3 bases are TGTGCCAGCAGTTTCAACCTGAACACTGAAGCTTTCTTT.

The J gene is TRBJ1-6, the V gene TRBV5-6, with unresolved D. CDR1 and CDR2 (germline): SGHDT, YYEEEE. This CDR3 contains 14 residues. V lost 0 bases to trimming and J lost 8 bases, with 9 bases between them. CDR3 DNA: TGTGCCAGCAGCTTGGCCAAGGGTTATTCACCCCTCCACTTT. Translation gives CASSLAKGYSPLHF. Full variable domain (outside the CDR3, taken from reference TRBV5-6 and TRBJ1-6): DAGVTQSPTHLIKTRGQQVTLRCSPKSGHDTVSWYQQALGQGPQFIFQYYEEEERQRGNFPDRFSGHQFPNYSSELNVNALLLGDSALYLCASSLAKGYSPLHFGNGTRLTVT.